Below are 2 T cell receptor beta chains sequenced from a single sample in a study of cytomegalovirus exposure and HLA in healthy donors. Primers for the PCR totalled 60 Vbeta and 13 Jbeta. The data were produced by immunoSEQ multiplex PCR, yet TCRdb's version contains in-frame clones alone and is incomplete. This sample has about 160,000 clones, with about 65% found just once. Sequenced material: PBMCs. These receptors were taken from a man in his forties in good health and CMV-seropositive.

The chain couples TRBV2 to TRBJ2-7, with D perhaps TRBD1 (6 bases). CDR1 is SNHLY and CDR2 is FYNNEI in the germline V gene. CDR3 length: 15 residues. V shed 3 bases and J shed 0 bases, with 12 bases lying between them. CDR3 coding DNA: TGTGCCAGCAGTGATGTGACAGGTAGCTCCTACGAGCAGTACTTC. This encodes CASSDVTGSSYEQYF.

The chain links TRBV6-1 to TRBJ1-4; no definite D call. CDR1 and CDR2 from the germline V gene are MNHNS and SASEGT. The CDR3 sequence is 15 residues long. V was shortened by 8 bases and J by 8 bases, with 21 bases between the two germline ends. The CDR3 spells CASGSVGGLREKLFF. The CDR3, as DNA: TGTGCCAGCGGATCGGTCGGCGGACTTCGAGAAAAACTGTTTTTT.